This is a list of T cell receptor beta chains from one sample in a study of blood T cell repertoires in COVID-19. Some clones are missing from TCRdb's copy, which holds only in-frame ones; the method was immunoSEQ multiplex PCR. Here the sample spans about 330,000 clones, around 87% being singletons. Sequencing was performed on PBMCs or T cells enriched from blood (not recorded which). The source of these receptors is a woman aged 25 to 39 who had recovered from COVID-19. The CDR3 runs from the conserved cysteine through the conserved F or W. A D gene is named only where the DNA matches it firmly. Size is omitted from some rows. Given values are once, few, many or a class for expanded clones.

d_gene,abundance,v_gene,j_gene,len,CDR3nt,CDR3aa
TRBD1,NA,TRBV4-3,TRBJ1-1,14,TGCGCCAGCAGCCAAACTACAGGGGGATCTGAAGCTTTCTTT,CASSQTTGGSEAFF
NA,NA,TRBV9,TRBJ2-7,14,TGTGCCAGCAGCGTAGACGGTGAAGCCTACGAGCAGTACTTC,CASSVDGEAYEQYF
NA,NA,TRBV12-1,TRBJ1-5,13,TGTGCCAGCAGCCCCGACAGAAATCAGCCCCAGCATTTT,CASSPDRNQPQHF
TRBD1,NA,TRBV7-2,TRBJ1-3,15,TGTGCCAGCAGCTACGACAGGGTCTCTGGAAACACCATATATTTT,CASSYDRVSGNTIYF
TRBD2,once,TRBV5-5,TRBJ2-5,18,TGTGCCAGCAGCTTCGGCGGGACTAGCGGGGGGGCCGGGGAGACCCAGTACTTC,CASSFGGTSGGAGETQYF
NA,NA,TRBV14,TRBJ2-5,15,TGTGCCAGCAGGCCTACTTCAGCGCCGGAAGAGACCCAGTACTTC,CASRPTSAPEETQYF
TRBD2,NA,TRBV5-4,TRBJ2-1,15,TGTGCCAGCAGCCCCTCGGGGGGGGCCTACAATGAGCAGTTCTTC,CASSPSGGAYNEQFF
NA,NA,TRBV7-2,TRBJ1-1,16,TGTGCCAGCAGCTCAGACGCACAGGTGACCAACACTGAAGCTTTCTTT,CASSSDAQVTNTEAFF
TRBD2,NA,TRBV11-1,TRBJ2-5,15,TGTGCCAGCAGCTCGCTAGGGGAGGGAACAGAGACCCAGTACTTC,CASSSLGEGTETQYF
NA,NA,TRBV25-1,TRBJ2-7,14,TGTGCCAGCAGTGAAACAGGGATCCCCTACGAGCAGTACTTC,CASSETGIPYEQYF
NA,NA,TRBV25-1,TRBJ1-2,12,TGTGCCAGCAGGGACAACCGTGGTGGCTACACCTTC,CASRDNRGGYTF
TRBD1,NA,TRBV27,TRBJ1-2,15,TGTGCCAGCAGTTCCGTCCGCGGACAGGGGAACGGCTACACCTTC,CASSSVRGQGNGYTF
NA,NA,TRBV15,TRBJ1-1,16,TGTGCCACCAGCAGAGTAGTCCGGGCGGGGAACACTGAAGCTTTCTTT,CATSRVVRAGNTEAFF
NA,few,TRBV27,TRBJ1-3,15,TGTGCCAGCAGCGCGTTGTTAGGGGCTGGAAACACCATATATTTT,CASSALLGAGNTIYF
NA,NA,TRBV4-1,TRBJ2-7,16,TGCGCCAGCAGCCAAGGGGTCAGCGGAAGCTCCTACGAGCAGTACTTC,CASSQGVSGSSYEQYF
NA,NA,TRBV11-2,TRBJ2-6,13,TGTGCCAGCAGCCCCGGACTGTCCAACGTCCTGACTTTC,CASSPGLSNVLTF
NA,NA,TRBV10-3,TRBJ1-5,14,TGTGCCATCAGGGATACAGGGCCCAATCAGCCCCAGCATTTT,CAIRDTGPNQPQHF
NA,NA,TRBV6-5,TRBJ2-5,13,TGTGCCAGCTGGAGGGGGCCACAAGAGACCCAGTACTTC,CASWRGPQETQYF
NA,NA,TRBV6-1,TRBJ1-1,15,TGTGCCAGCAGTGAAGCGCTTCACGGGGACACTGAAGCTTTCTTT,CASSEALHGDTEAFF
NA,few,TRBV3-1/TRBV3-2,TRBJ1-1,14,TGTGCCAGCACGCCAAGGGGTCGAGGGGGTGAAGCTTTCTTT,CASTPRGRGGEAFF
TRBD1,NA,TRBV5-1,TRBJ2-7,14,TGCGCCAGCAGCTCAAATACAGGGGAGACCGGGCAGTACTTC,CASSSNTGETGQYF
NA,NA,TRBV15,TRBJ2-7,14,TGTGCCACCAGCAGAAGGAACAGGGAAAACGAGCAGTACTTC,CATSRRNRENEQYF
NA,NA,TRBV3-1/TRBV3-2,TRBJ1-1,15,TGTGCCAGCAGCCAAGAGGGGGGGATGAACACTGAAGCTTTCTTT,CASSQEGGMNTEAFF
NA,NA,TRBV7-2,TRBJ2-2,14,TGTGCCAGCAGCCTCGGGACAAGTTCCGGGGAGCTGTTTTTT,CASSLGTSSGELFF
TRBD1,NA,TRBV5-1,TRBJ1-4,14,TGCGCCAGCAGCTACGGACAGGGGCGGGAAAAACTGTTTTTT,CASSYGQGREKLFF
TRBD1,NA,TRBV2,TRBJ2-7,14,TGTGCCAGCAGTGCGGTGGCAGGGGGCGGCGAGCAGTACTTC,CASSAVAGGGEQYF
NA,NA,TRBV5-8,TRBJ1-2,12,TGTGCCAGCAGCTTTACAGAGAATGGCTACACCTTC,CASSFTENGYTF
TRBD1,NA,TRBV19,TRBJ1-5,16,TGTGCCAGAGGGGACAGGGGGCCCTTGGGCAATCAGCCCCAGCATTTT,CARGDRGPLGNQPQHF
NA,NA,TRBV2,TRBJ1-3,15,TGTGCCAGCAGTGACAGCGTAAGCTCTGGAAACACCATATATTTT,CASSDSVSSGNTIYF
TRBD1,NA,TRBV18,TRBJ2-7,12,TGTGCCAGCTCACGGGACAGGGGCGAGCAGTACTTC,CASSRDRGEQYF
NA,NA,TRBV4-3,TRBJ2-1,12,TGCGCCAGCAGCCAAGGAGGCGGTGAGCAGTTCTTC,CASSQGGGEQFF
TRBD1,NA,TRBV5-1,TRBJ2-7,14,TGCGCCAGCAGCCTAGGACAGGCCTCCTACGAGCAGTACTTC,CASSLGQASYEQYF
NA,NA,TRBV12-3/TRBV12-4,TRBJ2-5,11,TGTGCCAGCAGCATAACAGGGTCCCAGTACTTC,CASSITGSQYF
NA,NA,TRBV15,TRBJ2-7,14,TGTGCCACCAGCAGAGATTGGGCTAGCAGCGAGCAGTACTTC,CATSRDWASSEQYF
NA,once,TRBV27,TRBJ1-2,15,TGTGCCAGCAGTTTCGGAAAGGGGCTTAACTATGGCTACACCTTC,CASSFGKGLNYGYTF
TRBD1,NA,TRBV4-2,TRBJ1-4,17,TGTGCCAGCAGCCCCCGGGACAGGGGTCAGGCTAATGAAAAACTGTTTTTT,CASSPRDRGQANEKLFF
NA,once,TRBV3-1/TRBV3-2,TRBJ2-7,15,TGTGCCAGCAGCCACGTTCTGGCAGGGGCAGACGAGCAGTACTTC,CASSHVLAGADEQYF
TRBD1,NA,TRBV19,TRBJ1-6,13,TGTGCCAGTAGTGACAGGGTAGATTCACCCCTCCACTTT,CASSDRVDSPLHF
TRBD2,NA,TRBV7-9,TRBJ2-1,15,TGTGCCAGCACCCAAGTTCGGGGGGTCTACAATGAGCAGTTCTTC,CASTQVRGVYNEQFF
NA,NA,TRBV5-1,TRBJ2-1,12,TGCGCCAGCAGCTTCGAGGGTGAAACGCAGTTCTTC,CASSFEGETQFF
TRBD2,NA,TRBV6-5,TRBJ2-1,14,TGTGCCAGCAGTTGGAAGCGGGGGGCTGGTGAGCAGTTCTTC,CASSWKRGAGEQFF
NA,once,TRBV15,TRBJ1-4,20,TGTGCCACCAGCAGCCGAGGCGGGGGAATTAGGGAAGCAACTAATGAAAAACTGTTTTTT,CATSSRGGGIREATNEKLFF